The sample holds one count of the clone carrying this T cell receptor (beta chain). Its target is unknown. This CDR3 contains 16 residues. The V gene end was trimmed by 3 bases and the J gene end by 5 bases; junction bases not matched to a gene: 9. Germline CDR1 SGHTA, CDR2 FQGNSA. This record belongs to a study of cytomegalovirus exposure and HLA in healthy donors. Overall study: Earlier, 90 million to 140 million unique TCR beta sequences were recovered from roughly 170 million T cells by an analysis. General study points: A few V segments could not be told apart, such as TRBV6-2 and TRBV6-3, and were left out. Among TCR sequences, most were rare, though some public TCRs appeared in many donors.

The PCR used 60 Vbeta and 13 Jbeta primers. How the authors handled the data: It was a later analysis that counted about 80 million unique TCR beta chains, of which some 9.9 million were shared. The table came from immunoSEQ multiplex PCR; TCRdb's copy has only in-frame clones and leaves some out. Clone size and V and J calls were adopted from that table, with D and trimming inferred from the DNA. The sample lists 95,000 to 150,000 clones; about 76% were seen once. Material: PBMCs. This sequence joins TRBV7-2 and TRBJ2-3; 9 nucleotides agree with TRBD2. This clonotype originated in a woman aged 40-49 years in good health and CMV-seronegative. The CDR3 region is CASSFMVAGAQDTQYF. The CDR3 DNA reads as TGTGCCAGCAGCTTCATGGTAGCGGGAGCTCAAGATACGCAGTATTTT.